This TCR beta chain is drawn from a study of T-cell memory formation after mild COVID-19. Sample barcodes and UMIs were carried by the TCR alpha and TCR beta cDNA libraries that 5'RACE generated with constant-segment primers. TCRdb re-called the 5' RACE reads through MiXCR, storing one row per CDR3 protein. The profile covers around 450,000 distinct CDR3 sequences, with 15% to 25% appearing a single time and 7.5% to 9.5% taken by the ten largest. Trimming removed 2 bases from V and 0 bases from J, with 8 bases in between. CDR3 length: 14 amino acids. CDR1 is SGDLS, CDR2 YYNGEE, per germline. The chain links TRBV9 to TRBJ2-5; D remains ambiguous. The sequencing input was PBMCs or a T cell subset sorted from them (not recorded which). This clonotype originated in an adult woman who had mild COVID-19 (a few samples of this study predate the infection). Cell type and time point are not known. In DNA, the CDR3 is TGTGCCAGCAGCGTGTCAAGGTACCAAGAGACCCAGTACTTC. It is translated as CASSVSRYQETQYF.